Sequencing of this T cell receptor beta chain was carried out in a study of tissue T cells after allogeneic stem cell transplantation. Overall study findings and caveats: Anatomically similar tissues had similar TCR repertoires within each patient. In patients and mice, blood and spleen missed much of tissue repertoire.

A remark on this clone: Its target is unknown. Any gene name here is a mouse gene name.

Time point noted: mouse harvest day 7 after allogeneic transplant. Each mouse received 10^7 T-cell-depleted marrow cells plus 10^6 splenic CD5+ T cells by tail vein. Mice had MHC-mismatched B6 into BALB/c GVHD, sampled day 7 or 14. Survey-depth TCRbeta CDR3 sequencing reported V/J genes and productive frequencies. The assay was immunoSEQ multiplex PCR, and TCRdb's table has in-frame clones only and misses some. The data contain 8,500 to 9,500 clones, 45% of them singletons. The sequence came from a female BALB/c mouse given C57BL/6 T cells with graft-versus-host disease after an allogeneic hematopoietic cell transplant. Sequenced material: gut tissue.

CDR3 region: CSSSKGVNTGQLYF. CDR3 DNA, as far as it was read: TGCTCCAGCAGCAAGGGGGTAAACACCGGGCAGCTCTAC. The V call is TRBV23, the J call TRBJ2-2; TRBD1, as called in the table, went unchecked against the DNA. Read data end 1 residue before the CDR3 end; the end is taken from the germline J gene. CDR3 length: 14 amino acids. Germline assignment: CDR1 KGHTA and CDR2 FQNQQP.